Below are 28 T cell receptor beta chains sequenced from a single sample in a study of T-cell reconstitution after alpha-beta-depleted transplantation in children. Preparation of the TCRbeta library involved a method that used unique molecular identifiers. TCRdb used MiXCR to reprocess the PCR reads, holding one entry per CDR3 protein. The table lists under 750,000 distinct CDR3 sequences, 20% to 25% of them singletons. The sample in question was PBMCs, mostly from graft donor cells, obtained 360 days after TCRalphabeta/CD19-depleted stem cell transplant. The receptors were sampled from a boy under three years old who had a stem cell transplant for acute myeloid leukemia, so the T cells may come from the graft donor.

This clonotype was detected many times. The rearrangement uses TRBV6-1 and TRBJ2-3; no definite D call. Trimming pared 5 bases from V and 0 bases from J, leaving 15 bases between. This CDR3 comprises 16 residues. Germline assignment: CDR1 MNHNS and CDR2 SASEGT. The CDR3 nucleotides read TGTGCCAGCAGTCGAAAGGGCAGGTGGAGCACAGATACGCAGTATTTT. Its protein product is CASSRKGRWSTDTQYF.

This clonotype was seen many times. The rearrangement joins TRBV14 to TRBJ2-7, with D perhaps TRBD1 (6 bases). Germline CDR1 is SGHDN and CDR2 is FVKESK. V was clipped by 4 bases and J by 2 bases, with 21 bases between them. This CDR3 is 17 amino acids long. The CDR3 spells CASSRRVGQRPTYEQYV. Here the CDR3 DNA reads TGTGCCAGCAGCCGAAGAGTAGGACAGCGTCCAACCTACGAGCAGTACGTC.

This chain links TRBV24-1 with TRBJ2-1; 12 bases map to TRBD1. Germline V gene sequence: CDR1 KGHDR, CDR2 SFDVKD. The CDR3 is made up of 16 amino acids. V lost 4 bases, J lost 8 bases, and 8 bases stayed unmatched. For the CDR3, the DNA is TGTGCCACCAGTGAGACCGGGACAGGGGGCATGCATGAGCAGTTCTTC. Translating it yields CATSETGTGGMHEQFF.

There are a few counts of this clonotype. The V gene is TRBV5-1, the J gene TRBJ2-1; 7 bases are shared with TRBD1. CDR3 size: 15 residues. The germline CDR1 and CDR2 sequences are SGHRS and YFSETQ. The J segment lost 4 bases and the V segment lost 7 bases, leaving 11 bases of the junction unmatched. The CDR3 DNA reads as TGCGCCAGCGCCCAATCCGGGACAGCTTACAATGAGCAGTTCTTC. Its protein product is CASAQSGTAYNEQFF.

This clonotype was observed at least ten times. CDR3 sequence: CSVGTQETQYF. CDR3 sequence (DNA): TGCAGCGTTGGGACACAAGAGACCCAGTACTTC. The chain has TRBV29-1 and TRBJ2-5; D is possibly TRBD1 (5 bases). The germline V gene has CDR1 SQVTM and CDR2 ANQGSEA. This CDR3 has 11 residues. V was shortened by 4 bases and J by 2 bases, with 5 bases between the two germline ends.

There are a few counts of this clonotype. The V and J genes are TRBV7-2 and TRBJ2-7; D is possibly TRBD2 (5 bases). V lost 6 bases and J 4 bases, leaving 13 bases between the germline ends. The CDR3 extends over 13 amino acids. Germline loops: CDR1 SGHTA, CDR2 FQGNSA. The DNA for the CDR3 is TGTGCCAGCAGACCTCGGGGTGGATACGAGCAGTACTTC. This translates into CASRPRGGYEQYF. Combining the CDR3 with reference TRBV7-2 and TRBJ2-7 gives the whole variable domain GAGVSQSPSNKVTEKGKDVELRCDPISGHTALYWYRQSLGQGLEFLIYFQGNSAPDKSGLPSDRFSAERTGGSVSTLTIQRTQQEDSAVYLCASRPRGGYEQYFGPGTRLTVT.

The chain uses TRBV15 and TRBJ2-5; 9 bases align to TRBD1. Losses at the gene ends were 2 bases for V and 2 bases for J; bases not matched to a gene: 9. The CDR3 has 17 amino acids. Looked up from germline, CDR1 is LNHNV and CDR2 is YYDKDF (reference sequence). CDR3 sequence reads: CATSRYGDRAYQETQYF. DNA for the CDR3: TGTGCCACCAGCAGATACGGGGACAGGGCGTATCAAGAGACCCAGTACTTC.

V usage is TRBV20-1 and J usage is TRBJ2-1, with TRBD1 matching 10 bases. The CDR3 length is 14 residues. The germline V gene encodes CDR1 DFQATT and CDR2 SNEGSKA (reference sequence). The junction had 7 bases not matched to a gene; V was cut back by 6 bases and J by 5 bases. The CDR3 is CSAPPGQGNNEQFF. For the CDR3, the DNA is TGCAGTGCACCCCCGGGACAGGGGAACAATGAGCAGTTCTTC.

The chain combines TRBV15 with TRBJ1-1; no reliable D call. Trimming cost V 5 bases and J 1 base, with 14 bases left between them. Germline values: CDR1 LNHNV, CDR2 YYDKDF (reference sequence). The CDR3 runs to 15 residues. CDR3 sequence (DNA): TGTGCCACCAGCGGGTGGCTGGTGGGGAACACTGAAGCTTTCTTT. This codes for CATSGWLVGNTEAFF.

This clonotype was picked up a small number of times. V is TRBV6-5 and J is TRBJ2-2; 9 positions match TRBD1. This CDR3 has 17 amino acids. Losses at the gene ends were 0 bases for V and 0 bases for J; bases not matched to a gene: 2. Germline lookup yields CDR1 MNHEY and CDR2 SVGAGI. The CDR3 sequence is CASSYSRTGANTGELFF. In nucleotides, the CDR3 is TGTGCCAGCAGTTACTCTCGGACAGGGGCGAACACCGGGGAGCTGTTTTTT.

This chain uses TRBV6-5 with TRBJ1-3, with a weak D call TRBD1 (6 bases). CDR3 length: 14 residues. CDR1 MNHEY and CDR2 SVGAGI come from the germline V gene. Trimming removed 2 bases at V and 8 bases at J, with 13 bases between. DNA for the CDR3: TGTGCCAGCAGTTACGCCGGGACACGAGACACCATATATTTT. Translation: CASSYAGTRDTIYF.

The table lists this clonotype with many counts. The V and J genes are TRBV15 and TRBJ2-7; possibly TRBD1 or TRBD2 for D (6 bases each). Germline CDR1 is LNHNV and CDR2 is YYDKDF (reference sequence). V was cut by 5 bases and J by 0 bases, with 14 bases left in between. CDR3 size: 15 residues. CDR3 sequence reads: CATSGGRGSSYEQYF. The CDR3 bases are TGTGCCACCAGCGGGGGCCGGGGGAGCTCCTACGAGCAGTACTTC.

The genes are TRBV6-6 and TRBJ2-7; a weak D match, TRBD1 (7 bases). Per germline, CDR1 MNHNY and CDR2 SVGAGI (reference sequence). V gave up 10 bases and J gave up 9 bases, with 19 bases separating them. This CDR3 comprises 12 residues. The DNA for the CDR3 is TGTGCCACCGCGGGACAGAACTTGGGGCAGTACTTC. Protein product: CATAGQNLGQYF.

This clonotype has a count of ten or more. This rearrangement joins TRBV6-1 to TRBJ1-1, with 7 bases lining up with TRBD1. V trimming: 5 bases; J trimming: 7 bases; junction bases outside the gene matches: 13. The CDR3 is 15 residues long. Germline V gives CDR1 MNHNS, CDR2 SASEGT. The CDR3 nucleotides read TGTGCCAGCAGTATGGACAGGCGGGGAGGAGATGAAGCTTTCTTT. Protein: CASSMDRRGGDEAFF.

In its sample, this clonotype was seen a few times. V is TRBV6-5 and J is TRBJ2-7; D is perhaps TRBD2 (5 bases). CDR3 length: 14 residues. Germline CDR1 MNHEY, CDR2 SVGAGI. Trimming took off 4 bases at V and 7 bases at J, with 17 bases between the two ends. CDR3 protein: CASSFAPRVGEQYF. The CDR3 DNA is TGTGCCAGCAGTTTCGCACCGCGGGTGGGGGAGCAGTACTTC.

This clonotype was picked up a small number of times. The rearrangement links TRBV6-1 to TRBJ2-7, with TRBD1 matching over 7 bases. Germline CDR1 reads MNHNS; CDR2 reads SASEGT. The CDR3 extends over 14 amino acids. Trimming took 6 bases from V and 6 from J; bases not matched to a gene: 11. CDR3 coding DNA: TGTGCCAGCAGCCCCCGGGACAGATTAGGCGAGCAGTACTTC. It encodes CASSPRDRLGEQYF.

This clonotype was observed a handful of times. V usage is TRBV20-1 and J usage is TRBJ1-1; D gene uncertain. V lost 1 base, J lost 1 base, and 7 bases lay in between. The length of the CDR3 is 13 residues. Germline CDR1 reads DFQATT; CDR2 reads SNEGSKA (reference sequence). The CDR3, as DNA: TGCAGTGCTAGAGTACCGCCGAACACTGAAGCTTTCTTT. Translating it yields CSARVPPNTEAFF.

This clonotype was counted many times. CDR3 coding DNA: TGTGCCAGCAGTTTTCGGGGGCCCGAAACAGATACGCAGTATTTT. This codes for CASSFRGPETDTQYF. The chain employs TRBV12-3 or TRBV12-4 and TRBJ2-3; possibly TRBD1 or TRBD2 for D (6 bases each). The CDR3 is 15 residues long. Between the trimmed V and J ends, which lost 3 bases and 3 bases, there was a span of 13 bases.

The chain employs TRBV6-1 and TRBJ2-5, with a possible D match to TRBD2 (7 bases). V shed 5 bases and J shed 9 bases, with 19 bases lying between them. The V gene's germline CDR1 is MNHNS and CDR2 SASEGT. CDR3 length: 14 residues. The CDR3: CASSTLGGGGAQYF. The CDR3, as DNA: TGTGCCAGCAGTACCCTAGGGGGGGGTGGAGCCCAGTACTTC.

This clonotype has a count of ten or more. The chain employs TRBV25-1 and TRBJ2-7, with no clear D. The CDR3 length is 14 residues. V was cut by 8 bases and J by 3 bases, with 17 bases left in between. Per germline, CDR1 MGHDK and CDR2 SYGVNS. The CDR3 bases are TGTGCCAGCGAAGGACCGGAACTCTACTACGAGCAGTACTTC. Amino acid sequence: CASEGPELYYEQYF.

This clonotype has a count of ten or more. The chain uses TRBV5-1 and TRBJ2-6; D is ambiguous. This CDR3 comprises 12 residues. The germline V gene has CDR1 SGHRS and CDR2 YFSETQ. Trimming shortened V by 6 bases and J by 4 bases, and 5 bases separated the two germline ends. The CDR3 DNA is TGCGCCAGCATAAGCGGGGCCAACGTCCTGACTTTC. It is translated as CASISGANVLTF. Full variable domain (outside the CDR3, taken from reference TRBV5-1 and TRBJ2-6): KAGVTQTPRYLIKTRGQQVTLSCSPISGHRSVSWYQQTPGQGLQFLFEYFSETQRNKGNFPGRFSGRQFSNSRSEMNVSTLELGDSALYLCASISGANVLTFGAGSRLTVL.

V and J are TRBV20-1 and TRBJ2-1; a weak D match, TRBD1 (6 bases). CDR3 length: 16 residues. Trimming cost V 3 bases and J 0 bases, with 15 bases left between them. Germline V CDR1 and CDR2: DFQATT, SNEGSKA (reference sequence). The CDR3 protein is CSASRTDSSSYNEQFF. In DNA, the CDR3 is TGCAGTGCTAGCCGGACAGATAGCAGCTCCTACAATGAGCAGTTCTTC.

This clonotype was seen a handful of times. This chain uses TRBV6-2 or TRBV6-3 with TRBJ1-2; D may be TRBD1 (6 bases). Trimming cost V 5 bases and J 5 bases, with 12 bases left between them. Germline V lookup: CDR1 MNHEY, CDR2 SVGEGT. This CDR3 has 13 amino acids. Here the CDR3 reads CASSLYGQYGYTF. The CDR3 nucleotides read TGTGCCAGCAGTCTCTACGGACAGTATGGCTACACCTTC.

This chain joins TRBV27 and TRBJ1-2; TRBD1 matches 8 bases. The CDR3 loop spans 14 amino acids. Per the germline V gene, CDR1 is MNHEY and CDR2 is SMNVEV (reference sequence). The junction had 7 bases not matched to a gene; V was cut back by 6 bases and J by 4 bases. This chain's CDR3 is CASSPSDRVYGYTF. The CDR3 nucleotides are TGTGCCAGCAGCCCCTCGGACAGGGTCTATGGCTACACCTTC.

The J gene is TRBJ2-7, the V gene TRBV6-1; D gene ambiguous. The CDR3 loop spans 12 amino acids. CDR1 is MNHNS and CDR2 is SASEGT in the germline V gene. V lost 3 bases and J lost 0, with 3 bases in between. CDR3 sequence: CASSESSYEQYV. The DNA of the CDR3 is TGTGCCAGCAGTGAGTCCTCCTACGAGCAGTACGTC.

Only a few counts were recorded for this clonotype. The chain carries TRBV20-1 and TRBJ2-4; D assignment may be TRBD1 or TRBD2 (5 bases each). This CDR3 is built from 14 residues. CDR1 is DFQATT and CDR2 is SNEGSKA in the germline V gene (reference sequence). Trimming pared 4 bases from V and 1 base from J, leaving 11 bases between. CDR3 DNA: TGCAGTGCTATGAAAGGGGAGGCCAAAAACATTCAGTACTTC. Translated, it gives CSAMKGEAKNIQYF.

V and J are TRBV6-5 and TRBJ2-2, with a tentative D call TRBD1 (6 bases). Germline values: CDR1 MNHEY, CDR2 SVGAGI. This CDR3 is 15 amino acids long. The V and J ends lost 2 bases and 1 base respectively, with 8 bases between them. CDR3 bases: TGTGCCAGCAGTTACAGGGGGTGGAACACCGGGGAGCTGTTTTTT. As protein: CASSYRGWNTGELFF.

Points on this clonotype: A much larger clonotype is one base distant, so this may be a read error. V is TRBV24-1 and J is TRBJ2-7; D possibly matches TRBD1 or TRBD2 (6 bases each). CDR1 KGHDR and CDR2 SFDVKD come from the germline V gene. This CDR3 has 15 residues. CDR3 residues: CTTSDLEGRGYEQYF. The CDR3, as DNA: TGTACCACCAGTGATTTGGAGGGCAGGGGATACGAGCAGTACTTC.